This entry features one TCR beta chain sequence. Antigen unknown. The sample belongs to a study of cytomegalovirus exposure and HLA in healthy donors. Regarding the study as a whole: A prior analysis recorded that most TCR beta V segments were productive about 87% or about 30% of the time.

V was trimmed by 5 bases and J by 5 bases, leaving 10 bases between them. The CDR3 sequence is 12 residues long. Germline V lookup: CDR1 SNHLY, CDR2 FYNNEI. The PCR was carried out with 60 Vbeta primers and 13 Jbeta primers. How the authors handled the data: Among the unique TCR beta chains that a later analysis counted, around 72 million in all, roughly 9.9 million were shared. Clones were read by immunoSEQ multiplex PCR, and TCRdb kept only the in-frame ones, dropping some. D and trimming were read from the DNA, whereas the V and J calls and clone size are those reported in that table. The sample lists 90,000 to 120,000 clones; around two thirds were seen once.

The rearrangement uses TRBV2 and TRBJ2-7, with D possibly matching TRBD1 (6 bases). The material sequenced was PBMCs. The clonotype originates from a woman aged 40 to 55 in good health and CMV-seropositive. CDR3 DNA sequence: TGTGCCAGCAGTTCACAGGGAAACGAGCAGTACTTC. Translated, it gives CASSSQGNEQYF. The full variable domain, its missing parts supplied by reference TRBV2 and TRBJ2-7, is EPEVTQTPSHQVTQMGQEVILRCVPISNHLYFYWYRQILGQKVEFLVSFYNNEISEKSEIFDDQFSVERPDGSNFTLKIRSTKLEDSAMYFCASSSQGNEQYFGPGTRLTVT.